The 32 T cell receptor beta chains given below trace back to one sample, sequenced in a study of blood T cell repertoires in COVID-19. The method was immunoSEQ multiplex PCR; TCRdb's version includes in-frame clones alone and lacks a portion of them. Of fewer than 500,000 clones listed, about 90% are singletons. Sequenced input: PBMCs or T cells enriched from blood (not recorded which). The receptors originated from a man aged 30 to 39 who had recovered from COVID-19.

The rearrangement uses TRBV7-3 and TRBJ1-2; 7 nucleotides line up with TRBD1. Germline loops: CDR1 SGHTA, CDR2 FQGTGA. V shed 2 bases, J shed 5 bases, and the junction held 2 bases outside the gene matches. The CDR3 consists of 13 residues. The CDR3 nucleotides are TGTGCCAGCAGCTTACAACAGGGGTATGGCTACACCTTC. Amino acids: CASSLQQGYGYTF.

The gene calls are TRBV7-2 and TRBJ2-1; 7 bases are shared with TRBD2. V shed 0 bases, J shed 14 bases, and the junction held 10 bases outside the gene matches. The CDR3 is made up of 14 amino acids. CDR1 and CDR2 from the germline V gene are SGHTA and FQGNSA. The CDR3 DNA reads TGTGCCAGCAGCTTAGCTGGTCTAGCGGCGGAGGAGTTCTTC. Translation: CASSLAGLAAEEFF.

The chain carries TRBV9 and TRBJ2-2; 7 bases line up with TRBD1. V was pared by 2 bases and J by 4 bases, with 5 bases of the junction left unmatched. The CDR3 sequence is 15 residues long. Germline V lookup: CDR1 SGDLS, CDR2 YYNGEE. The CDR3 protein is CASSVLGGGTGELFF. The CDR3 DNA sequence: TGTGCCAGCAGCGTCTTAGGGGGCGGCACCGGGGAGCTGTTTTTT.

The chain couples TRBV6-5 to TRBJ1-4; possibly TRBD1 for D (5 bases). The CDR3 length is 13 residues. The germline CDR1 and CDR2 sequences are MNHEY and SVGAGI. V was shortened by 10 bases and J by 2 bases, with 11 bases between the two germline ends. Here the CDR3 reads CATREGTNEKLFF. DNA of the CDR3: TGTGCCACCAGGGAGGGCACTAATGAAAAACTGTTTTTT.

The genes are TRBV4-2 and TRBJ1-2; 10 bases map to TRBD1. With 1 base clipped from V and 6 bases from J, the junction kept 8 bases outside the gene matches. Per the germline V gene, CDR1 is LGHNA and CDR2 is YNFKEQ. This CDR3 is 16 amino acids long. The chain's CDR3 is CASSQAETGGKDGYTF. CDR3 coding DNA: TGTGCCAGCAGCCAAGCGGAGACAGGGGGCAAGGATGGCTACACCTTC.

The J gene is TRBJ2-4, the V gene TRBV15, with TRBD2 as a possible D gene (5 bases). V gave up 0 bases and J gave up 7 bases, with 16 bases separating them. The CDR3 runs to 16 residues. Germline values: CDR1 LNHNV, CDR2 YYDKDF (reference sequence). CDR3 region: CATSREEPGERNIQYF. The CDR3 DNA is TGTGCCACCAGCAGAGAAGAACCCGGGGAAAGGAACATTCAGTACTTC.

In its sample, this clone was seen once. CDR3: CAISGEGDYGYTF. The CDR3, as DNA: TGTGCCATCAGTGGGGAGGGGGACTATGGCTACACCTTC. The rearrangement joins TRBV10-3 to TRBJ1-2, with D possibly matching TRBD1 (6 bases). The CDR3 contains 13 residues. Germline assignment: CDR1 ENHRY and CDR2 SYGVKD. Trimming stripped 4 bases from V and 3 bases from J, with 9 bases between.

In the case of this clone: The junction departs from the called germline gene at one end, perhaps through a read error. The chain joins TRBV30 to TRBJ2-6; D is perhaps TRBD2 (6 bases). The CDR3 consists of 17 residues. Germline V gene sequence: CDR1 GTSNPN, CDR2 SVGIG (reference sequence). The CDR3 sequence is CARRKEGYNSGANVLTF. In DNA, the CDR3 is TGTGCCCGGAGGAAGGAGGGTTATAACTCTGGGGCCAACGTCCTGACTTTC.

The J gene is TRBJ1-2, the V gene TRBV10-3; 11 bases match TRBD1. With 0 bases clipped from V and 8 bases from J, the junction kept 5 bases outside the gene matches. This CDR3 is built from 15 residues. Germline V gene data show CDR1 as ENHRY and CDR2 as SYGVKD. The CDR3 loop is CAISESADRGQGYTF. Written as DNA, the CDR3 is TGTGCCATCAGTGAGTCCGCGGACAGGGGGCAGGGCTACACCTTC.

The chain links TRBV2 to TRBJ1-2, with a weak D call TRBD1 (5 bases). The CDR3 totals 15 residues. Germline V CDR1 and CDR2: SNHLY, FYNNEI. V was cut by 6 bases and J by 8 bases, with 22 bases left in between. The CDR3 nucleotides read TGTGCCAGCAGCCCCCCAGGGTTTTCTGGCATGGGCTACACCTTC. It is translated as CASSPPGFSGMGYTF.

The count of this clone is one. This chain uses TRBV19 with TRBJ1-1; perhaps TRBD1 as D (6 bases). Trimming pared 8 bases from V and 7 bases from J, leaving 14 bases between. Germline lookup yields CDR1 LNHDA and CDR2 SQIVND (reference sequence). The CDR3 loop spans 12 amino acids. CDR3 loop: CASDDRSREAFF. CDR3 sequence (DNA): TGTGCCAGTGATGACAGGTCCCGTGAAGCTTTCTTT.

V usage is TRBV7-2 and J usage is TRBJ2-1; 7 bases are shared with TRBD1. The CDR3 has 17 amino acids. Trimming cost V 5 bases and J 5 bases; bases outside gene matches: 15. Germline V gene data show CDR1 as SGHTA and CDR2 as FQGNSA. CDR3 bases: TGTGCCAGCAGCCTACGGGTAGGGGGCGCACACAACAATGAGCAGTTCTTC. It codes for CASSLRVGGAHNNEQFF.

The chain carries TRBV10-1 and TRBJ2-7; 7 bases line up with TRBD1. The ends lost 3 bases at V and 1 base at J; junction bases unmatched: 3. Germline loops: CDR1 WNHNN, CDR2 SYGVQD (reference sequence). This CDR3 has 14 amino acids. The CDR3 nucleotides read TGCGCCAGCAGTGACAGGGGGAGATCCTACGAGCAGTACTTC. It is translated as CASSDRGRSYEQYF.

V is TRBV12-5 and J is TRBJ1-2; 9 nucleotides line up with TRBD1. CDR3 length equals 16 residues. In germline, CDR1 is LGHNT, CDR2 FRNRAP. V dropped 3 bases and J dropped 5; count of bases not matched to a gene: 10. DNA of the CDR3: TGTGCTAGTGGTTTCGGACAAACCGGGACAGGGTATGGCTACACCTTC. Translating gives CASGFGQTGTGYGYTF.

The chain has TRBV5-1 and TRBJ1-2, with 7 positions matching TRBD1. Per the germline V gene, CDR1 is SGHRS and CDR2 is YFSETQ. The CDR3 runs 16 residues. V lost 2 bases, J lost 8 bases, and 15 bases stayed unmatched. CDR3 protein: CASSFAGQNLMGGYTF. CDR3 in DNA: TGCGCCAGCAGCTTCGCGGGACAGAACTTGATGGGGGGCTACACCTTC. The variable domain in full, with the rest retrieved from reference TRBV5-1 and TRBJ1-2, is KAGVTQTPRYLIKTRGQQVTLSCSPISGHRSVSWYQQTPGQGLQFLFEYFSETQRNKGNFPGRFSGRQFSNSRSEMNVSTLELGDSALYLCASSFAGQNLMGGYTFGSGTRLTVV.

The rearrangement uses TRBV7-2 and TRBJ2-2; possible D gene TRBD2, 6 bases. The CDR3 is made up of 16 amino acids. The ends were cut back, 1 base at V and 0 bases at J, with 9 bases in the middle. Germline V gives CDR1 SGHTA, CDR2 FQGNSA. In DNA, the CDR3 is TGTGCCAGCAGCTTAGTGGGCGGGGCGAACACCGGGGAGCTGTTTTTT. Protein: CASSLVGGANTGELFF.

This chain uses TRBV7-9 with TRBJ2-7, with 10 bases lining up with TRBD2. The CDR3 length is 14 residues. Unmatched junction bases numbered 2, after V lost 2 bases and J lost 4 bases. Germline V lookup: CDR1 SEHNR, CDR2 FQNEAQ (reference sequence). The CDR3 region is CASSLTSGTYEQYF. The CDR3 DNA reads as TGTGCCAGCAGCTTAACTAGCGGGACGTACGAGCAGTACTTC.

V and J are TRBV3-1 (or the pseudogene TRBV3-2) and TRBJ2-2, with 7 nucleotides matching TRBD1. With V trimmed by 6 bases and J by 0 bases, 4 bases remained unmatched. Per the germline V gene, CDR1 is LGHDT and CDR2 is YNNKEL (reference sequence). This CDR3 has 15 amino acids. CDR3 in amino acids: CASSRQGSNTGELFF. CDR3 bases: TGTGCCAGCAGTCGACAGGGTTCGAACACCGGGGAGCTGTTTTTT.

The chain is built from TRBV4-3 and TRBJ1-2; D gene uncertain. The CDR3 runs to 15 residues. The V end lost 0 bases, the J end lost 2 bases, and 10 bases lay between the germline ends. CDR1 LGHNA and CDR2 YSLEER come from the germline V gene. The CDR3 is CASSQDGLLNYGYTF. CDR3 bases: TGCGCCAGCAGCCAAGACGGACTCCTGAACTATGGCTACACCTTC.

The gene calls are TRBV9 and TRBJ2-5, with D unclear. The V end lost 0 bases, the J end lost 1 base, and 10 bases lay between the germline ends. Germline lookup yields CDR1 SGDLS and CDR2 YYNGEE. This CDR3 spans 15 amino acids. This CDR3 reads CASSVVGLAQETQYF. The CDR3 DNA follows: TGTGCCAGCAGCGTAGTTGGGTTAGCCCAAGAGACCCAGTACTTC.

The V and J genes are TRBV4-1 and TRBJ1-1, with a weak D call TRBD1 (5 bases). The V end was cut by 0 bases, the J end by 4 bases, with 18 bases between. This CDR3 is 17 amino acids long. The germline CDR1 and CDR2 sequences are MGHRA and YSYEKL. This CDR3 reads CASSQEFGRGVSTEAFF. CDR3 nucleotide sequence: TGCGCCAGCAGCCAAGAGTTCGGTCGGGGGGTTAGCACTGAAGCTTTCTTT.

The DNA of the CDR3 is TGTGCCACCAACGCGACAGGGGCTGGAAACACCATATATTTT. This translates into CATNATGAGNTIYF. The gene calls are TRBV24-1 and TRBJ1-3; 8 nucleotides agree with TRBD1. Trimming at V came to 8 bases and at J to 2 bases, leaving 4 bases not matched to a gene. CDR1 KGHDR and CDR2 SFDVKD come from the germline V gene. This CDR3 region has 14 residues.

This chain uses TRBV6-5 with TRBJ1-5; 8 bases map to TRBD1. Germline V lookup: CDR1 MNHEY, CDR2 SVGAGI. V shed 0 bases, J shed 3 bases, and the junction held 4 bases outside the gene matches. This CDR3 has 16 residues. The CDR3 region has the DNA TGTGCCAGCAGTTACTCGACAGGGGCTTCCAATCAGCCCCAGCATTTT. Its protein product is CASSYSTGASNQPQHF.

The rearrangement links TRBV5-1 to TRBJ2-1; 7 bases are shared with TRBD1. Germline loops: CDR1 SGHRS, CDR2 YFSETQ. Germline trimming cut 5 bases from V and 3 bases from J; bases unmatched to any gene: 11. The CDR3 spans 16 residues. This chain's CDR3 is CASSSGTDPLYNEQFF. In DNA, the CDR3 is TGCGCCAGCAGTTCCGGGACAGACCCCCTCTACAATGAGCAGTTCTTC.

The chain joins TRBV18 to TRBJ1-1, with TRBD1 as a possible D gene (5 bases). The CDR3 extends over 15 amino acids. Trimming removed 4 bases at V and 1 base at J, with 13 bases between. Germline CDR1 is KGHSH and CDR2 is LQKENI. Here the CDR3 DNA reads TGTGCCAGCTCACAAGGGGCGAATTGGAACACTGAAGCTTTCTTT. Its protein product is CASSQGANWNTEAFF.

CDR3: CAISSQGVSTEAFF. The CDR3 region has the DNA TGTGCCATCAGCTCACAGGGGGTGAGCACTGAAGCTTTCTTT. The chain combines TRBV10-3 with TRBJ1-1; 8 positions agree with TRBD1. The junction had 7 bases not matched to a gene; V was cut back by 6 bases and J by 4 bases. This CDR3 has 14 amino acids. Germline V gene sequence: CDR1 ENHRY, CDR2 SYGVKD.

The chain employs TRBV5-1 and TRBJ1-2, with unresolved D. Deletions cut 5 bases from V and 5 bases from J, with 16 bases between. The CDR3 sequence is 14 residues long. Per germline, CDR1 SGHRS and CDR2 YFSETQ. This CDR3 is CASSGRAETYGYTF. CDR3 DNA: TGCGCCAGCAGTGGGCGAGCGGAGACTTATGGCTACACCTTC.

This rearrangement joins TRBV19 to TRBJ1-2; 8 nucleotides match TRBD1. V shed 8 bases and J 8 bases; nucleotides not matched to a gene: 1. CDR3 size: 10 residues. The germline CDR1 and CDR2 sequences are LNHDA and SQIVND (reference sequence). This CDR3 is CASGDRGYTF. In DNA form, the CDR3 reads TGTGCCAGTGGGGACAGGGGCTACACCTTC.

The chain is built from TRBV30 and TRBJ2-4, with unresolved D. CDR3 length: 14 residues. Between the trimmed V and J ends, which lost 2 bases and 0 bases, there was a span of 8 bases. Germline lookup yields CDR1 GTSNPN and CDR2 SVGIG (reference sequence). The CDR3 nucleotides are TGTGCCTGGAGTTCCGGTCTAGCCAAAAACATTCAGTACTTC. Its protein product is CAWSSGLAKNIQYF. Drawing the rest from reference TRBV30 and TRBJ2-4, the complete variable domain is SQTIHQWPATLVQPVGSPLSLECTVEGTSNPNLYWYRQAAGRGLQLLFYSVGIGQISSEVPQNLSASRPQDRQFILSSKKLLLSDSGFYLCAWSSGLAKNIQYFGAGTRLSVL.

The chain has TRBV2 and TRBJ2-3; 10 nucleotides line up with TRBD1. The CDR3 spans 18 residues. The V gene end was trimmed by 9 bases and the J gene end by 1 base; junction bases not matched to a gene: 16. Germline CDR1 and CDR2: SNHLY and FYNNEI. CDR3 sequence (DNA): TGTGCCAGTAACACCTTTGGGGGGACAGGGGAAGGCACAGATACGCAGTATTTT. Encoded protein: CASNTFGGTGEGTDTQYF.

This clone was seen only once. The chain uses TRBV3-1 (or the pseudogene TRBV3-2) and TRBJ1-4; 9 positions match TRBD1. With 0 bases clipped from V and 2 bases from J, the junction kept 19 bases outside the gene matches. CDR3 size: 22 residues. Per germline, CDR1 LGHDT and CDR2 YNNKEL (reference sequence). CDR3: CASSQDKGSGTGYYFTNEKLFF. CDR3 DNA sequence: TGTGCCAGCAGCCAAGATAAGGGGTCCGGGACAGGGTATTATTTTACTAATGAAAAACTGTTTTTT.

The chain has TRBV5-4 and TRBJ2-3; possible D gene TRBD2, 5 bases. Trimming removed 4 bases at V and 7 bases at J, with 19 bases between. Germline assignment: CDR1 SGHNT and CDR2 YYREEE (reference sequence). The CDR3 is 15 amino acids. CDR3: CASSLGGELTHTQYF. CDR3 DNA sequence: TGTGCCAGCAGCCTGGGTGGGGAGTTGACCCATACGCAGTATTTT.